Below are 27 T cell receptor beta chains sequenced from a single sample in a study of blood T cell repertoires in COVID-19. TCRdb keeps only in-frame clones here, not all; method: immunoSEQ multiplex PCR. The sample includes approximately 340,000 clones, 91% of them seen just once. Sequencing was performed on PBMCs or T cells enriched from blood (not recorded which). The receptors originated from a woman aged 40 to 55 who had been exposed to COVID-19.

This chain connects TRBV9 to TRBJ1-1; 8 bases fit TRBD1. Germline-derived CDR1 and CDR2 are SGDLS and YYNGEE. The trim removed 4 bases at V and 3 bases at J, leaving 2 bases unmatched. The CDR3 has 13 residues. The CDR3 loop is CASSYRGDTEAFF. DNA of the CDR3: TGTGCCAGCAGCTACAGGGGGGACACTGAAGCTTTCTTT.

V usage is TRBV15 and J usage is TRBJ2-2; tentatively, D is TRBD1 (5 bases). Per germline, CDR1 LNHNV and CDR2 YYDKDF (reference sequence). V dropped 8 bases and J dropped 0 bases, with 13 bases sitting between them. The CDR3 has 15 residues. The CDR3 reads CATSTAGSNTGELFF. Written as DNA, the CDR3 is TGTGCCACCTCCACGGCAGGGTCGAACACCGGGGAGCTGTTTTTT.

The chain couples TRBV7-2 to TRBJ1-1, with TRBD1 matching over 8 bases. This CDR3 contains 15 residues. V lost 3 bases to trimming and J lost 4 bases; unmatched junction nucleotides: 7. Germline CDR1 SGHTA, CDR2 FQGNSA. The CDR3 DNA follows: TGTGCCAGCAGCTTCACGACAGGGGTGTTCACTGAAGCTTTCTTT. Encoded protein: CASSFTTGVFTEAFF. Full variable domain (rest looked up from reference TRBV7-2 and TRBJ1-1): GAGVSQSPSNKVTEKGKDVELRCDPISGHTALYWYRQSLGQGLEFLIYFQGNSAPDKSGLPSDRFSAERTGGSVSTLTIQRTQQEDSAVYLCASSFTTGVFTEAFFGQGTRLTVV.

This clone has only one observation. Here the CDR3 reads CASRPNRVVTEAFF. In nucleotides, the CDR3 is TGTGCCAGTAGGCCTAACAGGGTAGTGACTGAAGCTTTCTTT. The V gene is TRBV19, the J gene TRBJ1-1; D perhaps matches TRBD1 (6 bases). The length of the CDR3 is 14 residues. Trimming cost V 6 bases and J 5 bases, with 16 bases left between them. Germline values: CDR1 LNHDA, CDR2 SQIVND (reference sequence).

The chain joins TRBV5-1 to TRBJ1-1, with no clear D. Germline-derived CDR1 and CDR2 are SGHRS and YFSETQ. V dropped 0 bases and J dropped 6 bases, with 9 bases sitting between them. The length of the CDR3 is 13 residues. CDR3 loop: CASSLAGWAEAFF. The CDR3 DNA is TGCGCCAGCAGCTTGGCCGGGTGGGCTGAAGCTTTCTTT.

This rearrangement joins TRBV6-4 to TRBJ2-5; 11 bases are a match to TRBD2. The CDR3 totals 16 residues. CDR1 and CDR2 from the germline V gene are MRHNA and SNTAGT. Trimming cost V 7 bases and J 4 bases; bases outside gene matches: 11. CDR3 residues: CASKSGTSGGGETQYF. CDR3 DNA sequence: TGTGCCAGCAAATCCGGGACTAGCGGCGGTGGAGAGACCCAGTACTTC.

The V gene is TRBV29-1, the J gene TRBJ1-3; D gene ambiguous. This CDR3 contains 14 residues. The germline V gene encodes CDR1 SQVTM and CDR2 ANQGSEA. V dropped 7 bases and J dropped 0 bases, with 13 bases sitting between them. Here the CDR3 DNA reads TGCAGCGCCACCCGAGGTAACTCTGGAAACACCATATATTTT. The encoded protein is CSATRGNSGNTIYF.

V is TRBV11-2 and J is TRBJ1-4, with 7 bases identical to TRBD1. V shed 3 bases, J shed 1 base, and the junction held 2 bases outside the gene matches. CDR1 is SGHAT and CDR2 is FQNNGV in the germline V gene. The CDR3 loop spans 15 amino acids. The CDR3 DNA reads as TGTGCCAGCAGCTTGAGGACAGGAACTAATGAAAAACTGTTTTTT. Translating it yields CASSLRTGTNEKLFF.

This clone was detected a few times. The chain employs TRBV2 and TRBJ2-7; TRBD2 might be the D (6 bases). The germline V and J ends were trimmed by 7 bases and 3 bases, with 13 bases remaining between them. The CDR3 is 13 residues long. Germline V gene sequence: CDR1 SNHLY, CDR2 FYNNEI. The DNA for the CDR3 is TGTGCCAGCAAACGGGACTCGAACTACGAGCAGTACTTC. It yields the protein CASKRDSNYEQYF.

The rearrangement uses TRBV10-3 and TRBJ1-5; 7 bases agree with TRBD1. Losses at the gene ends were 4 bases for V and 2 bases for J; bases not matched to a gene: 5. This CDR3 contains 15 residues. CDR1 is ENHRY, CDR2 SYGVKD, per germline. The CDR3 region is CAISAQGTGNQPQHF. The CDR3 coding sequence is TGTGCCATCAGTGCACAGGGGACCGGCAATCAGCCCCAGCATTTT.

The rearrangement uses TRBV6-5 and TRBJ1-5, with 7 bases aligning to TRBD1. V trimming: 6 bases; J trimming: 6 bases; junction bases outside the gene matches: 5. This CDR3 is built from 13 residues. Germline-derived CDR1 and CDR2 are MNHEY and SVGAGI. This CDR3 is CASSTTGLQPQHF. The CDR3, as DNA: TGTGCCAGCAGCACGACAGGGCTTCAGCCCCAGCATTTT.

CDR3 sequence (DNA): TGCGCCAGCAGCTTCGACAGGAGCTCCTACAATGAGCAGTTCTTC. Its protein is CASSFDRSSYNEQFF. The chain couples TRBV5-1 to TRBJ2-1; perhaps TRBD1 as D (6 bases). The CDR3 has 15 amino acids. Trimming took 2 bases from V and 0 from J, leaving 9 bases between them. CDR1 and CDR2 (germline): SGHRS, YFSETQ.

The V and J genes are TRBV7-6 and TRBJ2-3; TRBD2 matches at 11 bases. Germline V CDR1 and CDR2: SGHVS, FNYEAQ. J lost 2 bases, V lost 5 bases, and 6 bases had no gene match. The CDR3 runs to 16 residues. The CDR3 protein is CASSPLAGGLTDTQYF. The CDR3 coding sequence is TGTGCCAGCAGCCCGCTAGCGGGGGGCCTCACAGATACGCAGTATTTT.

The chain employs TRBV5-6 and TRBJ1-2, with TRBD1 matching over 8 bases. Losses at the gene ends were 0 bases for V and 4 bases for J; bases not matched to a gene: 5. Germline V gene data show CDR1 as SGHDT and CDR2 as YYEEEE. This CDR3 contains 15 residues. The CDR3 DNA reads TGTGCCAGCAGCTTGGAACTAGGACAGGGCTATGGCTACACCTTC. This codes for CASSLELGQGYGYTF.

The rearrangement links TRBV19 to TRBJ2-2; 8 nucleotides align to TRBD1. Trimming at V came to 5 bases and at J to 3 bases, leaving 8 bases not matched to a gene. Germline CDR1 is LNHDA and CDR2 is SQIVND (reference sequence). The CDR3 runs 16 residues. The CDR3 nucleotides are TGTGCCAGTAGTGCCCGGACAGGGACGTACACCGGGGAGCTGTTTTTT. Encoded protein: CASSARTGTYTGELFF.

This rearrangement joins TRBV11-1 to TRBJ2-7; D perhaps matches TRBD1 (5 bases). The CDR3 sequence is 15 residues long. Germline lookup yields CDR1 SGHAT and CDR2 FQDESV (reference sequence). Trimming removed 4 bases at V and 2 bases at J, with 15 bases between. The CDR3 loop is CASSSLRGSAYEQYF. CDR3 in DNA: TGTGCCAGCAGCTCCCTTAGGGGCAGCGCCTACGAGCAGTACTTC.

The rearrangement joins TRBV5-1 to TRBJ1-1; 8 nucleotides agree with TRBD1. With 4 bases clipped from V and 10 bases from J, the junction kept 6 bases outside the gene matches. This CDR3 has 12 residues. Germline CDR1 SGHRS, CDR2 YFSETQ. Here the CDR3 reads CASSPRGQAAFF. The CDR3 DNA reads as TGCGCCAGCAGCCCCAGGGGGCAGGCAGCTTTCTTT.

The V gene is TRBV3-1 (or the pseudogene TRBV3-2), the J gene TRBJ2-7; D gene unclear. The CDR3 consists of 13 residues. The V and J ends lost 4 bases and 5 bases respectively, with 12 bases between them. Per the germline V gene, CDR1 is LGHDT and CDR2 is YNNKEL (reference sequence). DNA of the CDR3: TGTGCCAGCAGCCCTGTGGAGAGGAACGAGCAGTACTTC. This codes for CASSPVERNEQYF.

The chain has TRBV5-4 and TRBJ2-1; TRBD2 agrees at 8 bases. Germline V CDR1 and CDR2: SGHNT, YYREEE (reference sequence). With V trimmed by 5 bases and J by 8 bases, 12 bases remained unmatched. This CDR3 region has 15 residues. The CDR3 DNA reads as TGTGCCAGCAGTGTAGCGGGGCGCCTGGCGGATGAGCAGTTCTTC. Protein product: CASSVAGRLADEQFF. The entire variable domain, with the rest obtained from reference TRBV5-4 and TRBJ2-1, is as follows: ETGVTQSPTHLIKTRGQQVTLRCSSQSGHNTVSWYQQALGQGPQFIFQYYREEENGRGNFPPRFSGLQFPNYSSELNVNALELDDSALYLCASSVAGRLADEQFFGPGTRLTVL.

This clone showed up just a few times. V gene TRBV6-1 combines with J gene TRBJ2-7, with D possibly being TRBD2 (7 bases). V lost 3 bases, J lost 2 bases, and 14 bases lay in between. The CDR3 extends over 15 amino acids. Germline lookup yields CDR1 MNHNS and CDR2 SASEGT. In DNA form, the CDR3 reads TGTGCCAGCAGTGATATACGGGGGGCGACCTACGAGCAGTACTTC. Its protein product is CASSDIRGATYEQYF.

This clone was seen a single time. V gene TRBV3-1 (or the pseudogene TRBV3-2) combines with J gene TRBJ1-6, with 7 positions matching TRBD1. The CDR3 consists of 16 residues. Germline loops: CDR1 LGHDT, CDR2 YNNKEL (reference sequence). The V gene end was trimmed by 1 base and the J gene end by 5 bases; junction bases not matched to a gene: 5. The CDR3 DNA reads as TGTGCCAGCAGCCAAGCAGGGGGGCTCGATAATTCACCCCTCCACTTT. Amino acids: CASSQAGGLDNSPLHF.

V gene TRBV5-1 combines with J gene TRBJ2-5; a possible D gene is TRBD2 (6 bases). Germline V gives CDR1 SGHRS, CDR2 YFSETQ. Trimming shortened V by 4 bases and J by 1 base, and 8 bases separated the two germline ends. The CDR3 is 13 amino acids. In DNA, the CDR3 is TGCGCCAGCAGCCGGCGGGGCCAAGAGACCCAGTACTTC. It encodes CASSRRGQETQYF.

The J gene is TRBJ1-2, the V gene TRBV5-1; D unclear. The V gene's germline CDR1 is SGHRS and CDR2 YFSETQ. CDR3 size: 15 residues. V shed 0 bases and J shed 0 bases, with 9 bases lying between them. CDR3 in amino acids: CASSLEPKANYGYTF. The CDR3 coding sequence is TGCGCCAGCAGCTTGGAGCCCAAAGCTAACTATGGCTACACCTTC.

The chain joins TRBV2 to TRBJ1-6; the match to TRBD1 covers 8 bases. Germline CDR1 is SNHLY and CDR2 is FYNNEI. There are 16 residues in the CDR3. J was trimmed by 10 bases and V by 8 bases; bases with no gene match: 16. The CDR3 nucleotides are TGTGCCAGCTCTTCGACAGGGGCGCTGGGTAACTCACCCCTCCACTTT. Translation: CASSSTGALGNSPLHF.

V is TRBV4-3 and J is TRBJ2-1; 8 nucleotides agree with TRBD1. The CDR3 consists of 17 residues. The V and J ends lost 0 bases and 4 bases, in that order; junction bases with no gene match: 8. The germline CDR1 and CDR2 sequences are LGHNA and YSLEER. The CDR3 DNA reads as TGCGCCAGCAGCCAAGATAGAAGGGACAGGCCGTACAATGAGCAGTTCTTC. The encoded protein is CASSQDRRDRPYNEQFF.

This sequence joins TRBV24-1 and TRBJ1-2; TRBD1 agrees at 7 bases. CDR1 is KGHDR and CDR2 is SFDVKD in the germline V gene. Trimming cost V 4 bases and J 8 bases; bases outside gene matches: 6. This CDR3 region has 13 residues. Written as DNA, the CDR3 is TGTGCCACCAGTGAGCGTGACAGGGACGGCTACACCTTC. Encoded protein: CATSERDRDGYTF.

The CDR3 spells CAWSFRLARRDEQFF. The CDR3 DNA reads as TGTGCCTGGAGTTTCAGGCTAGCGAGGAGAGATGAGCAGTTCTTC. The chain employs TRBV30 and TRBJ2-1; TRBD2 is a possible D gene (6 bases). The CDR3 contains 15 residues. CDR1 is GTSNPN, CDR2 SVGIG, per germline (reference sequence). Trimming cost V 2 bases and J 8 bases, with 19 bases left between them.